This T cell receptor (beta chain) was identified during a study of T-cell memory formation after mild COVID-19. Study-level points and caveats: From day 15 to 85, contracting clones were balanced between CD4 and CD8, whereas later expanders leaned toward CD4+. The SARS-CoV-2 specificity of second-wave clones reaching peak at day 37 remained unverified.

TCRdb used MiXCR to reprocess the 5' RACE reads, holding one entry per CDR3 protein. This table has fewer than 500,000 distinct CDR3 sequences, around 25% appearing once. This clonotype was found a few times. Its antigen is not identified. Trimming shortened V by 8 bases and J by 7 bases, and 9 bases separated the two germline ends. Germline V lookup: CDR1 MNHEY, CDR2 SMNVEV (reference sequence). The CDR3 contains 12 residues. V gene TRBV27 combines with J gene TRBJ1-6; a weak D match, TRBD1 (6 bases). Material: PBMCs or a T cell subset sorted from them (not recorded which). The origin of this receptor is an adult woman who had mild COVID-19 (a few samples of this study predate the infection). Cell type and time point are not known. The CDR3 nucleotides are TGTGCCAGCCAGAGGGGGAATTCACCCCTCCACTTT. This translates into CASQRGNSPLHF.